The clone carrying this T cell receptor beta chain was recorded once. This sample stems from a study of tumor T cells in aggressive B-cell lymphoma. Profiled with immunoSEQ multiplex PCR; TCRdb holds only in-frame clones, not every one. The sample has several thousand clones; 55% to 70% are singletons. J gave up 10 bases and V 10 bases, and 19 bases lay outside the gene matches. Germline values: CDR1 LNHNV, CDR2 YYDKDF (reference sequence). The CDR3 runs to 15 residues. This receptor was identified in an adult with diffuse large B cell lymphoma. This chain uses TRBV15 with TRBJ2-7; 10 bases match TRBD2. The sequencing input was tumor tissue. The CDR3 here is CAIGPSYLAGAKQYF. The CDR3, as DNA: TGTGCCATCGGCCCATCATATCTAGCGGGAGCAAAACAGTACTTC.